Below, 8 T cell receptor beta chains from the same sample are listed, as sequenced in a study of early T cells in non-severe SARS-CoV-2 infection. TCRdb passed the 5' RACE reads through MiXCR, listing each CDR3 protein once. The sample lists approximately 45,000 distinct CDR3 sequences, roughly 10% occurring once. Input material: whole blood. These TCRs come from an adult who was a healthcare worker with PCR-confirmed SARS-CoV-2 infection or an uninfected control (not recorded which).

This clonotype was picked up many times. V is TRBV9 and J is TRBJ1-1, with 7 bases fitting TRBD1. The CDR3 loop spans 14 amino acids. V lost 0 bases to trimming and J lost 4 bases; unmatched junction nucleotides: 3. Germline V gene data show CDR1 as SGDLS and CDR2 as YYNGEE. The CDR3 region has the DNA TGTGCCAGCAGCGTAGTAGCAGGGGGCACTGAAGCTTTCTTT. Its translation: CASSVVAGGTEAFF.

The chain combines TRBV18 with TRBJ2-7; weak D call: TRBD1 (5 bases). Trimming stripped 0 bases from V and 3 bases from J, with 12 bases between. CDR1 is KGHSH and CDR2 is LQKENI in the germline V gene. The CDR3 has 15 amino acids. CDR3 amino acids: CASSPPGQRRYEQYF. As DNA, the CDR3 is TGTGCCAGCTCACCACCGGGGCAGAGACGCTACGAGCAGTACTTC.

The chain recombines TRBV10-3 with TRBJ2-4, with D perhaps given as TRBD1 or TRBD2 (5 bases each). Germline V gene lookup returns CDR1 ENHRY and CDR2 SYGVKD. Trimming took off 9 bases at V and 5 bases at J, with 17 bases between the two ends. The CDR3 contains 14 residues. The CDR3 bases are TGTGCCATTGGGTCCCCAGGGAGCGAAAACATTCAGTACTTC. It codes for CAIGSPGSENIQYF.

This clonotype has at least ten counts. The J gene is TRBJ1-1, the V gene TRBV7-3; D call uncertain. Trimming stripped 0 bases from V and 5 bases from J, with 7 bases between. Germline CDR1 reads SGHTA; CDR2 reads FQGTGA. The CDR3 extends over 13 amino acids. This CDR3 is CASSLTTTTEAFF. In nucleotides, the CDR3 is TGTGCCAGCAGCTTAACTACGACAACTGAAGCTTTCTTT.

The chain couples TRBV5-5 to TRBJ2-5, with TRBD2 matching 11 bases. Trimming took 4 bases from V and 2 from J; bases not matched to a gene: 7. This CDR3 region has 16 residues. Germline V lookup: CDR1 SGHKS, CDR2 YYEKEE (reference sequence). The CDR3, as DNA: TGTGCCAGCAGCCGATTACTAGCGGGGGATCAAGAGACCCAGTACTTC. Protein product: CASSRLLAGDQETQYF.

This clonotype was seen at least ten times. V usage is TRBV11-3 and J usage is TRBJ2-3; TRBD2 matches at 8 bases. The V and J ends lost 5 bases and 1 base, in that order; junction bases with no gene match: 5. CDR1 and CDR2 from the germline V gene are SGHNT and YENEEA. The CDR3 totals 15 residues. The CDR3 here is CASSTNSGGTDTQYF. The CDR3 nucleotides are TGTGCCAGCAGCACAAATAGCGGGGGCACAGATACGCAGTATTTT.

The sample holds a few counts of this clonotype. The chain is built from TRBV6-2 or TRBV6-3 and TRBJ1-5, with 7 positions matching TRBD1. CDR1 is MNHEY and CDR2 is SVGEGT in the germline V gene. J gave up 2 bases and V 4 bases, and 5 bases lay outside the gene matches. There are 15 residues in the CDR3. The CDR3 loop reads CASSSAGGRNQPQHF. The DNA for the CDR3 is TGTGCCAGCAGTTCGGCAGGGGGTCGCAATCAGCCCCAGCATTTT.

A few counts support this clonotype. The chain combines TRBV6-2 or TRBV6-3 with TRBJ2-1; TRBD1 might be the D (8 bases). This CDR3 is 16 amino acids long. The germline V gene encodes CDR1 MNHEY and CDR2 SVGEGT. Deletions cut 5 bases from V and 1 base from J, with 15 bases between. CDR3 bases: TGTGCCAGCAGTAACACAGGGGGGGGATCCTACAATGAGCAGTTCTTC. Translated, it gives CASSNTGGGSYNEQFF.